The clone carrying this TCR beta chain was observed a handful of times. Its specificity is unknown. This entry belongs to a study of post-analysis software for immune sequencing data. The ends were cut back, 1 base at V and 0 bases at J, with 18 bases in the middle. CDR1 LGHNA and CDR2 YNFKEQ come from the germline V gene. The CDR3 totals 18 residues. The TCR beta cDNA libraries contained unique molecular identifiers. From the PCR reads, TCRdb called clonotypes with MiXCR, one entry per CDR3 protein. The table lists about 160,000 distinct CDR3 sequences, under 40% of them singletons. Study-wide results and limits: When compared against controls, multiple sclerosis patients showed significantly lower normalized Chao1 diversity.

The V and J genes are TRBV4-2 and TRBJ2-5; TRBD1 is a possible D gene (5 bases). This clonotype originated in a girl aged 5-17 years with multiple sclerosis. The sequencing used blood, collected after autologous hematopoietic stem cell transplantation. The CDR3 here is CASSQVWGETEYQETQYF. The CDR3 nucleotides are TGTGCCAGCAGCCAAGTTTGGGGCGAGACGGAGTACCAAGAGACCCAGTACTTC.